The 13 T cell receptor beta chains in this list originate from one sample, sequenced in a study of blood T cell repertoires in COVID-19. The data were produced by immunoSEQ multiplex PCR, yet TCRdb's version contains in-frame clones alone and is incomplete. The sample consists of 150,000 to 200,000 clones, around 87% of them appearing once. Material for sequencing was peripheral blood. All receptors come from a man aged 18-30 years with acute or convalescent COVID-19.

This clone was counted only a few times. The CDR3 bases are TGTGCCAGCAGCCGACAGGGTTCACCCCTCCACTTT. Protein sequence: CASSRQGSPLHF. The chain recombines TRBV3-1 (or the pseudogene TRBV3-2) with TRBJ1-6; 7 bases agree with TRBD1. J gave up 9 bases and V 4 bases, and 0 bases lay outside the gene matches. CDR3 length equals 12 residues. Germline CDR1 and CDR2: LGHDT and YNNKEL (reference sequence).

CDR3 amino acids: CASSSPRGEKLFF. Here the CDR3 DNA reads TGTGCCAGCAGTTCGCCACGGGGTGAAAAACTGTTTTTT. The rearrangement uses TRBV12-3 or TRBV12-4 and TRBJ1-4; no reliable D call. The CDR3 covers 13 residues. The ends were cut back, 4 bases at V and 7 bases at J, with 10 bases in the middle.

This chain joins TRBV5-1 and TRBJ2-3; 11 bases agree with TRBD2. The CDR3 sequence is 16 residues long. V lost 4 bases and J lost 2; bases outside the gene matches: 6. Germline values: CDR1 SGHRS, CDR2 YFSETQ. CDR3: CASSLELAGVTDTQYF. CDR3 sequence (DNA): TGCGCCAGCAGCCTCGAACTAGCGGGGGTCACAGATACGCAGTATTTT.

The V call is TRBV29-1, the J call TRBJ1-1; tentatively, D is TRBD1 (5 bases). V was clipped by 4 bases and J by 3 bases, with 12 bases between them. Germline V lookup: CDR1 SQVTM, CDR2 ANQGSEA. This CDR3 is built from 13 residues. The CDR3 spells CSVAVRADTEAFF. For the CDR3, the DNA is TGCAGCGTTGCTGTCAGGGCGGACACTGAAGCTTTCTTT. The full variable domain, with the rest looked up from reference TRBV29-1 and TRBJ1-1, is SAVISQKPSRDICQRGTSLTIQCQVDSQVTMMFWYRQQPGQSLTLIATANQGSEATYESGFVIDKFPISRPNLTFSTLTVSNMSPEDSSIYLCSVAVRADTEAFFGQGTRLTVV.

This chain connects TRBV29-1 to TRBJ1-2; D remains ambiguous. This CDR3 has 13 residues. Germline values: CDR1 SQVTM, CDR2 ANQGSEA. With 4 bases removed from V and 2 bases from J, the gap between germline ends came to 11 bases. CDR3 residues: CSVGEVENYGYTF. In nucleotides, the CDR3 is TGCAGCGTTGGTGAGGTGGAGAACTATGGCTACACCTTC.

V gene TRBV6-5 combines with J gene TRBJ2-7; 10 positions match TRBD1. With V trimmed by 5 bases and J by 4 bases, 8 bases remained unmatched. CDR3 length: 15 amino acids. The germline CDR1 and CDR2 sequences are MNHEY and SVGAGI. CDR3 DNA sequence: TGTGCCAGCAGTCAGAGGACAGGGGGTCCTTACGAGCAGTACGTC. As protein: CASSQRTGGPYEQYV.

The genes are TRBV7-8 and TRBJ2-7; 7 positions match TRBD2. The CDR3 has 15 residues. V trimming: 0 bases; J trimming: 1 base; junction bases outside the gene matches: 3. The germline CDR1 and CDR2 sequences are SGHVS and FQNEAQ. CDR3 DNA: TGTGCCAGCAGCTTAGCTTGGGGGGGATCCTACGAGCAGTACTTC. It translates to CASSLAWGGSYEQYF.

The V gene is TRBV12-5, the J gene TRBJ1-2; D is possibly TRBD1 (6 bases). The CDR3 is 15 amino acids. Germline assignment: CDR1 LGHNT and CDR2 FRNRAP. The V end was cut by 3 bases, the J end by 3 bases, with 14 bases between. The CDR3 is CASGLNVPGDYGYTF. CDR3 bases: TGTGCTAGTGGTTTAAATGTTCCAGGGGACTATGGCTACACCTTC.

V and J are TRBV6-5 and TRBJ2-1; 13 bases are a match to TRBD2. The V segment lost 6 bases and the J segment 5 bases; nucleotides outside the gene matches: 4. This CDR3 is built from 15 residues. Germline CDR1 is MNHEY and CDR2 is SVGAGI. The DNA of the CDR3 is TGTGCCAGCAGGCGACTAGCGGGGGGTAACAATGAGCAGTTCTTC. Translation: CASRRLAGGNNEQFF.

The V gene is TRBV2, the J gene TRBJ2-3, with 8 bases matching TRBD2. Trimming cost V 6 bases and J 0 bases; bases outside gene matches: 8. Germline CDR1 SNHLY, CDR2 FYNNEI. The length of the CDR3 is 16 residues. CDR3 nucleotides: TGTGCCAGCAGATCCGGGGGGGGAGCTAGCACAGATACGCAGTATTTT. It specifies CASRSGGGASTDTQYF.

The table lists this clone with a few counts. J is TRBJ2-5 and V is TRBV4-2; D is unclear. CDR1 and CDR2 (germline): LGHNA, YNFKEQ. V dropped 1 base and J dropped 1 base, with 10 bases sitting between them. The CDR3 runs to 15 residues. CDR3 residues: CASSQVATGQETQYF. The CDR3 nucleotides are TGTGCCAGCAGCCAAGTAGCTACGGGCCAAGAGACCCAGTACTTC.

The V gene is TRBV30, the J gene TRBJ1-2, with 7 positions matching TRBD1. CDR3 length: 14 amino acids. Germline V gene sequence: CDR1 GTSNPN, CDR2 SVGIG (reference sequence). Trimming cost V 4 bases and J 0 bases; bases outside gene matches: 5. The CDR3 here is CAWMDRPANYGYTF. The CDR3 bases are TGTGCCTGGATGGACAGGCCGGCTAACTATGGCTACACCTTC.

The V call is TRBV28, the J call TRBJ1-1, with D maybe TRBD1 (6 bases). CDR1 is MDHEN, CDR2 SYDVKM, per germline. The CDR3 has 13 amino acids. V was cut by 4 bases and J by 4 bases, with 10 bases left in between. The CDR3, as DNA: TGTGCCAGCAGTTCCAGGGGTTCCACTGAAGCTTTCTTT. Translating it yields CASSSRGSTEAFF.